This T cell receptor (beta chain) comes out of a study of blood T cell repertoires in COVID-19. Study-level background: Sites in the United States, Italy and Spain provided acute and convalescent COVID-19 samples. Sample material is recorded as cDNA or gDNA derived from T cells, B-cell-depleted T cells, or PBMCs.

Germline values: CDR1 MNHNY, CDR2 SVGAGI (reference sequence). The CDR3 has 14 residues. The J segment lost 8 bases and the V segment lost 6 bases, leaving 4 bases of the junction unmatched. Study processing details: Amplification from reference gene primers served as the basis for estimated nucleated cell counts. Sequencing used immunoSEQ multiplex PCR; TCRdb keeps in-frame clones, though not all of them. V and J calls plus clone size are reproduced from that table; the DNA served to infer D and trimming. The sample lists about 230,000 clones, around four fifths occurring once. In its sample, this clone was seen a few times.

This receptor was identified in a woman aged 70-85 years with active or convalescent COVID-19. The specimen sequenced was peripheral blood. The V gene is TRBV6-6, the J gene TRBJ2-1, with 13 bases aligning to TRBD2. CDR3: CASRKGLAGYEQFF. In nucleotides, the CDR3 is TGTGCCAGCAGAAAGGGACTAGCGGGATATGAGCAGTTCTTC.